This entry is about one TCR beta chain. Its specificity is unknown. Amplification used 60 Vbeta primers and 13 Jbeta primers. Method: immunoSEQ multiplex PCR; TCRdb's copy keeps in-frame clones and lacks some. In total, the table holds around 31,000 clones. Germline V CDR1 and CDR2: LNHDA, SQIVND (reference sequence). This CDR3 has 15 residues. V was clipped by 1 base and J by 1 base, with 10 bases between them. This specimen belongs to a study of cytomegalovirus exposure and HLA in healthy donors. About the research overall: A prior analysis found 100 million to 140 million unique TCR beta sequences from approximately 200 million T cells. Of roughly 360 genotyped donors, roughly 81% grouped in the Caucasian-associated ancestry cluster.

Study-wide findings and caveats: HLA allele associations emerged for some 16,000 TCR beta sequences in a later analysis, at 0.05 false discovery rate. Later work found most CMV-associated TCR beta chains apparently HLA-restricted.

The receptor's source is a female donor in good health and CMV-seronegative. The rearrangement uses TRBV19 and TRBJ1-2; D unresolved. Sequencing used PBMCs. The CDR3 DNA reads as TGTGCCAGTAGTATAGGAGGCAGACTTAACTATGGCTACACCTTC. Encoded protein: CASSIGGRLNYGYTF.